Shown below are 26 T cell receptor beta chains from a single sample sequenced in a study of shared clonotypes between healthy human individuals. The protocol was immunoSEQ multiplex PCR, while the TCRdb copy is restricted to in-frame clones and leaves out a portion. Of about half a million clones listed, 70% to 85% are singletons. The sequenced sample was PBMCs. Receptors originate from a middle-aged woman in good health. Some clones in this sample may be carry-over from other donors' samples.

The V call is TRBV28, the J call TRBJ1-2, with D perhaps matching TRBD1 (6 bases). V lost 6 bases to trimming and J lost 11 bases, with 25 bases between them. The CDR3 covers 15 residues. Germline CDR1 is MDHEN and CDR2 is SYDVKM. As DNA, the CDR3 is TGTGCCAGCAGGTTAGGGTACGATTGGGGGCGCCGGTACACCTTC. This codes for CASRLGYDWGRRYTF.

The chain has TRBV29-1 and TRBJ2-1, with 9 bases fitting TRBD2. Trimming removed 2 bases from V and 15 bases from J; junction bases left unmatched: 11. CDR1 SQVTM and CDR2 ANQGSEA come from the germline V gene. The CDR3 is made up of 13 amino acids. Written as DNA, the CDR3 is TGCAGCGTTGAACTAGCGGGATCGGCATGGCGGTTCTTC. Translation gives CSVELAGSAWRFF.

This clone came up a few times. This chain joins TRBV27 and TRBJ2-1; no definite D call. The CDR3 spans 13 residues. CDR1 MNHEY and CDR2 SMNVEV come from the germline V gene (reference sequence). Trimming left V 8 bases short and J 2 bases short, with 10 bases between. The CDR3 is CASSTPTYNEQFF. CDR3 coding DNA: TGTGCCAGCTCCACACCTACCTACAATGAGCAGTTCTTC.

The chain employs TRBV10-3 and TRBJ1-1, with 7 bases fitting TRBD1. CDR3 length: 15 residues. The ends lost 5 bases at V and 1 base at J; junction bases unmatched: 7. From germline, CDR1 is ENHRY and CDR2 SYGVKD. CDR3 DNA: TGTGCCATCAGTCAAGACAGGGCAACGAACACTGAAGCTTTCTTT. As protein: CAISQDRATNTEAFF.

The chain has TRBV28 and TRBJ2-3; 8 bases are shared with TRBD2. V gave up 2 bases and J gave up 4 bases; unmatched junction bases: 5. CDR1 is MDHEN and CDR2 is SYDVKM in the germline V gene. The CDR3 has 15 amino acids. The CDR3 DNA reads as TGTGCCAGCAGTTTAATGGTCGGGAGGGCAGATACGCAGTATTTT. Translation gives CASSLMVGRADTQYF.

The chain employs TRBV5-4 and TRBJ2-2; TRBD2 aligns across 7 bases. Germline CDR1 and CDR2: SGHNT and YYREEE (reference sequence). Trimming cost V 0 bases and J 4 bases; bases outside gene matches: 3. The CDR3 has 15 amino acids. CDR3 DNA: TGTGCCAGCAGCTTGGGATGGGGGGGCACCGGGGAGCTGTTTTTT. This encodes CASSLGWGGTGELFF.

The CDR3 coding sequence is TGTGCCAGCAGCTCCGAAACTGAAGCTTTCTTT. Encoded protein: CASSSETEAFF. The chain has TRBV5-6 and TRBJ1-1; D is unclear. Germline loops: CDR1 SGHDT, CDR2 YYEEEE. The germline V and J ends were trimmed by 3 bases and 5 bases, with 5 bases remaining between them. This CDR3 is built from 11 residues.

Note on this clone: Other nucleotide sequences in the sample specify the same CDR3. The J gene is TRBJ2-5, the V gene TRBV18; D might be TRBD1 (6 bases). This CDR3 is built from 13 residues. V shed 2 bases and J shed 5 bases, with 9 bases lying between them. The germline V gene encodes CDR1 KGHSH and CDR2 LQKENI. CDR3 coding DNA: TGTGCCAGCTCACCAGGGGGCGCGGAGACCCAGTACTTC. This sequence encodes CASSPGGAETQYF.

Only a few counts were recorded for this clone. The CDR3 here is CASSLWSGSEAFF. The CDR3 DNA sequence: TGTGCCAGCAGCTTATGGTCGGGCTCTGAAGCTTTCTTT. V gene TRBV7-3 combines with J gene TRBJ1-1; D is undetermined. Germline V gene sequence: CDR1 SGHTA, CDR2 FQGTGA. This CDR3 is built from 13 residues. With 2 bases removed from V and 6 bases from J, the gap between germline ends came to 10 bases.

V usage is TRBV7-8 and J usage is TRBJ2-2, with TRBD1 matching 9 bases. This CDR3 region has 16 residues. Germline lookup yields CDR1 SGHVS and CDR2 FQNEAQ. V shed 5 bases and J 5 bases; nucleotides not matched to a gene: 9. The CDR3 sequence is CASSPTRDRVTGELFF. The CDR3 nucleotides are TGTGCCAGCAGCCCTACCCGGGACAGGGTTACCGGGGAGCTGTTTTTT.

This clone is a singleton in its sample. This chain connects TRBV25-1 to TRBJ2-7; D unresolved. CDR3 length equals 12 residues. Germline V gene sequence: CDR1 MGHDK, CDR2 SYGVNS. Between the trimmed V and J ends, which lost 6 bases and 2 bases, there was a span of 8 bases. CDR3 sequence (DNA): TGTGCCAGCAGCGGAACGGCCTACGAGCAGTACTTC. This codes for CASSGTAYEQYF.

This rearrangement joins TRBV9 to TRBJ2-1; 11 positions agree with TRBD2. Germline loops: CDR1 SGDLS, CDR2 YYNGEE. V lost 1 base to trimming and J lost 7 bases; unmatched junction nucleotides: 7. The CDR3 extends over 16 amino acids. The CDR3 sequence: CASSVMELAGANEQFF. In DNA form, the CDR3 reads TGTGCCAGCAGCGTAATGGAACTAGCGGGAGCTAATGAGCAGTTCTTC.

The chain is built from TRBV11-2 and TRBJ2-3, with 9 bases aligning to TRBD1. This CDR3 contains 14 residues. The V gene end was trimmed by 5 bases and the J gene end by 3 bases; junction bases not matched to a gene: 3. CDR1 SGHAT and CDR2 FQNNGV come from the germline V gene. CDR3 DNA sequence: TGTGCCAGCAGCAACAGGGGGCTTACAGATACGCAGTATTTT. This sequence encodes CASSNRGLTDTQYF.

The V gene is TRBV9, the J gene TRBJ1-2; TRBD1 agrees at 8 bases. Germline assignment: CDR1 SGDLS and CDR2 YYNGEE. Trimming cost V 5 bases and J 5 bases; bases outside gene matches: 20. The CDR3 extends over 18 amino acids. DNA of the CDR3: TGTGCCAGCAGAGACCACACAGGGGGAGGAGGGCTATCGTATGGCTACACCTTC. The encoded protein is CASRDHTGGGGLSYGYTF.

The rearrangement joins TRBV6-6 to TRBJ2-5; D remains unclear. This CDR3 contains 14 residues. The germline CDR1 and CDR2 sequences are MNHNY and SVGAGI (reference sequence). V was trimmed by 2 bases and J by 2 bases, leaving 9 bases between them. CDR3 amino acids: CASSYPQTQETQYF. The CDR3 DNA sequence: TGTGCCAGCAGTTACCCTCAAACTCAAGAGACCCAGTACTTC.

There are a few counts of this clone. The V gene is TRBV5-1, the J gene TRBJ2-7, with 10 bases lining up with TRBD1. The CDR3 runs 16 residues. The junction had 8 bases not matched to a gene; V was cut back by 3 bases and J by 2 bases. Germline V gene data show CDR1 as SGHRS and CDR2 as YFSETQ. CDR3 DNA sequence: TGCGCCAGCAGCTCCCGGGACAGGGGTCGAACCTACGAGCAGTACTTC. This gives the protein CASSSRDRGRTYEQYF.

This clone was found a few times. The chain has TRBV11-2 and TRBJ2-3, with 10 bases lining up with TRBD2. Germline trimming cut 0 bases from V and 6 bases from J; bases unmatched to any gene: 9. Germline-derived CDR1 and CDR2 are SGHAT and FQNNGV. The CDR3 contains 17 residues. The CDR3 nucleotides are TGTGCCAGCAGCTTAGATCTTGAGCGGGAGGGCTGGGATACGCAGTATTTT. Protein sequence: CASSLDLEREGWDTQYF.

V usage is TRBV11-3 and J usage is TRBJ2-1; D is uncertain. The V gene lost 2 bases and the J gene lost 7 bases, with 6 bases spanning the gap. The CDR3 is made up of 12 amino acids. Germline V lookup: CDR1 SGHNT, CDR2 YENEEA. DNA of the CDR3: TGTGCCAGCAGCTTATCTTGGAATGAGCAGTTCTTC. It specifies CASSLSWNEQFF.

J is TRBJ2-6 and V is TRBV27; D is ambiguous. Trimming cost V 6 bases and J 2 bases, with 5 bases left between them. This CDR3 comprises 13 residues. CDR1 and CDR2 (germline): MNHEY, SMNVEV (reference sequence). The CDR3 is CASRLTGANVLTF. The CDR3, as DNA: TGTGCCAGCAGGCTGACTGGGGCCAACGTCCTGACTTTC.

This clone was counted once. A far larger clone is one base from this, pointing to a likely read error. J is TRBJ1-1 and V is TRBV7-3, with D uncertain. Germline assignment: CDR1 SGHTA and CDR2 FQGTGA. V was trimmed by 4 bases and J by 3 bases, leaving 12 bases between them. The CDR3 is 14 residues long. Here the CDR3 DNA reads TGTGCCAGCAGCTCAGCGGGCAGCCACACTGAAGCTTTCTTT. Encoded protein: CASSSAGSHTEAFF.

The chain couples TRBV28 to TRBJ2-7, with 10 bases fitting TRBD1. The CDR3 is 16 residues long. Trimming at V came to 6 bases and at J to 2 bases, leaving 10 bases not matched to a gene. Germline assignment: CDR1 MDHEN and CDR2 SYDVKM. The CDR3 region is CASRGDRGDNPYEQYF. DNA for the CDR3: TGTGCCAGCAGAGGGGACAGGGGCGATAACCCCTACGAGCAGTACTTC.

The chain links TRBV5-1 to TRBJ2-7; D call uncertain. The CDR3 runs 15 residues. The germline V gene encodes CDR1 SGHRS and CDR2 YFSETQ. V lost 4 bases to trimming and J lost 4 bases, with 18 bases between them. The CDR3 coding sequence is TGCGCCAGCAGCCTGGACCGCCTCTGGCAATACGAGCAGTACTTC. Protein product: CASSLDRLWQYEQYF.

This chain joins TRBV2 and TRBJ1-3; the D is unclear. CDR3 length: 16 residues. Germline CDR1 and CDR2: SNHLY and FYNNEI. V lost 1 base, J lost 0 bases, and 10 bases lay in between. This chain's CDR3 is CASSEVKYPSGNTIYF. For the CDR3, the DNA is TGTGCCAGCAGTGAAGTCAAATACCCCTCTGGAAACACCATATATTTT.

The chain joins TRBV2 to TRBJ2-7, with TRBD2 matching over 9 bases. Germline trimming cut 6 bases from V and 2 bases from J; bases unmatched to any gene: 11. From germline, CDR1 is SNHLY and CDR2 FYNNEI. The CDR3 is 16 residues long. CDR3 DNA: TGTGCCAGCAGGGAGGGAGGGACTAGCCCACCCTACGAGCAGTACTTC. As protein: CASREGGTSPPYEQYF.

The chain recombines TRBV6-1 with TRBJ1-5; TRBD1 might be the D (5 bases). Germline-derived CDR1 and CDR2 are MNHNS and SASEGT. V lost 2 bases and J 5 bases, leaving 7 bases between the germline ends. The CDR3 has 13 amino acids. CDR3 DNA: TGTGCCAGCAGTGAACAGGGCGATCAGCCCCAGCATTTT. This gives the protein CASSEQGDQPQHF.

V gene TRBV29-1 combines with J gene TRBJ2-1, with D tentatively TRBD1 (6 bases). Germline V lookup: CDR1 SQVTM, CDR2 ANQGSEA. The CDR3 consists of 15 residues. Trimming stripped 2 bases from V and 6 bases from J, with 17 bases between. Here the CDR3 DNA reads TGCAGCGTTGAAACCGTCAGGGGCGCAATCAATGAGCAGTTCTTC. It codes for CSVETVRGAINEQFF.